The 4 T cell receptor beta chains given below trace back to one sample, sequenced in a study of early T cells in non-severe SARS-CoV-2 infection. TCRdb re-analysed the 5' RACE reads in MiXCR, keeping a single row per CDR3 protein. The sample has roughly 80,000 distinct CDR3 sequences, around 15% seen once. Sequenced: whole blood. These receptor sequences come from an adult who was a healthcare worker with PCR-confirmed SARS-CoV-2 infection or an uninfected control (not recorded which).

This clonotype was counted at least ten times. The chain joins TRBV20-1 to TRBJ2-1, with 11 positions matching TRBD2. Germline loops: CDR1 DFQATT, CDR2 SNEGSKA (reference sequence). J was trimmed by 4 bases and V by 5 bases; bases with no gene match: 4. The CDR3 loop spans 14 amino acids. This chain's CDR3 is CSAELAGGYNEQFF. Here the CDR3 DNA reads TGCAGTGCTGAGCTAGCGGGGGGATACAATGAGCAGTTCTTC.

The chain combines TRBV7-6 with TRBJ2-3, with D possibly TRBD1 on 6 matching bases. CDR3 length: 15 residues. The germline V gene has CDR1 SGHVS and CDR2 FNYEAQ. The germline V and J ends were trimmed by 5 bases and 4 bases, with 16 bases remaining between them. CDR3 sequence: CASSRGGREPDTQYF. The CDR3 nucleotides read TGTGCCAGCAGCCGTGGGGGCAGAGAACCAGATACGCAGTATTTT.

This clonotype was observed many times. CDR3 sequence (DNA): TGCAGTGCTAGCTCTCTCGGGGGGGACTACAATGAGCAGTTCTTC. It translates to CSASSLGGDYNEQFF. The chain combines TRBV20-1 with TRBJ2-1, with TRBD2 matching over 8 bases. Unmatched junction bases numbered 7, after V lost 3 bases and J lost 3 bases. This CDR3 is 15 amino acids long. Germline assignment: CDR1 DFQATT and CDR2 SNEGSKA (reference sequence).

The table lists this clonotype with many counts. J is TRBJ2-3 and V is TRBV21-1; the table calls TRBD1, which could not be checked here. TRBV21-1 constitutes a pseudogene. The CDR3 covers 14 residues. The CDR3 DNA sequence: TGTGCCAGCGGGACCAGGGCGGGTACAGATACGCAGTATTTT. It specifies CASGTRAGTDTQYF.